This TCR beta chain is from a study of blood T cell repertoires in COVID-19. Profiling relied on immunoSEQ multiplex PCR, and the TCRdb table lists in-frame clones only, not all of them. Among approximately 210,000 clones listed, approximately 84% were seen once. Cohort 3 recovered donors had two negative PCRs, clearance, or symptom resolution. Trimming pared 1 base from V and 5 bases from J, leaving 6 bases between. Germline CDR1 LGHDT, CDR2 YNNKEL (reference sequence). The CDR3 is 12 amino acids. The material sequenced was PBMCs or T cells enriched from blood (not recorded which). V gene TRBV3-1 (or the pseudogene TRBV3-2) combines with J gene TRBJ2-7, with D possibly TRBD2 on 5 matching bases. The TCR comes from a middle-aged man who had recovered from COVID-19. Written as DNA, the CDR3 is TGTGCCAGCAGCCAAGCGGGGAACGAGCAGTACTTC. Protein product: CASSQAGNEQYF.